The 22 T cell receptor beta chains given below trace back to one sample, sequenced in a study of CD8 T cells in ankylosing spondylitis. TCRdb passed the 5' RACE reads through MiXCR, listing each CDR3 protein once. In the table there are 250,000 or so distinct CDR3 sequences, about 10% of which are singletons. Sequencing was carried out using blood, either unsorted or a sorted T cell fraction (not recorded which). Source of these receptors: a male donor with ankylosing spondylitis or in good health (not recorded which).

This clonotype appeared many times. The chain has TRBV5-1 and TRBJ2-3; perhaps TRBD1 as D (6 bases). The CDR3 runs 15 residues. Looked up from germline, CDR1 is SGHRS and CDR2 is YFSETQ. Trimming cost V 0 bases and J 4 bases, with 12 bases left between them. The CDR3 region has the DNA TGCGCCAGCAGCTTGGAACAGGGCCCCGCAGATACGCAGTATTTT. Amino acid sequence: CASSLEQGPADTQYF.

This clonotype was detected only a few times. The chain combines TRBV13 with TRBJ2-1, with D possibly matching TRBD2 (6 bases). The CDR3 length is 14 residues. CDR1 PRHDT and CDR2 FYEKMQ come from the germline V gene (reference sequence). Trimming took 3 bases from V and 5 from J, leaving 11 bases between them. CDR3 sequence (DNA): TGTGCCAGCAGCTTCGCGGGGAAGCACAATGAGCAGTTCTTC. It specifies CASSFAGKHNEQFF. The full variable domain, its missing parts supplied by reference TRBV13 and TRBJ2-1, is AAGVIQSPRHLIKEKRETATLKCYPIPRHDTVYWYQQGPGQDPQFLISFYEKMQSDKGSIPDRFSAQQFSDYHSELNMSSLELGDSALYFCASSFAGKHNEQFFGPGTRLTVL.

The table lists this clonotype with many counts. The CDR3 DNA reads TGCAGTGCAATCATAGCGGGAGGAACGAACACCGGGGAGCTGTTTTTT. Protein product: CSAIIAGGTNTGELFF. The chain is built from TRBV20-1 and TRBJ2-2, with 10 bases aligning to TRBD2. Per germline, CDR1 DFQATT and CDR2 SNEGSKA (reference sequence). This CDR3 is 16 amino acids long. The trim removed 6 bases at V and 0 bases at J, leaving 7 bases unmatched.

The chain employs TRBV20-1 and TRBJ2-1, with 9 nucleotides matching TRBD2. The ends lost 6 bases at V and 8 bases at J; junction bases unmatched: 20. The CDR3 runs to 17 residues. In germline, CDR1 is DFQATT, CDR2 SNEGSKA (reference sequence). DNA for the CDR3: TGCAGTGCCGCCCCCCCTAGCGGGAACCTCGCCGTCCATGAGCAGTTCTTC. It is translated as CSAAPPSGNLAVHEQFF.

This clonotype was recorded at least ten times. This chain uses TRBV9 with TRBJ2-2; 10 nucleotides line up with TRBD1. Germline-derived CDR1 and CDR2 are SGDLS and YYNGEE. The CDR3 is 13 amino acids. The trim removed 7 bases at V and 4 bases at J, leaving 1 base unmatched. CDR3 nucleotide sequence: TGTGCCAGCGGGACAGGGGTCACCGGGGAGCTGTTTTTT. As protein: CASGTGVTGELFF.

The table lists this clonotype with a few counts. This rearrangement joins TRBV6-5 to TRBJ2-7; the D is unclear. The V end lost 0 bases, the J end lost 2 bases, and 8 bases lay between the germline ends. Germline V gene lookup returns CDR1 MNHEY and CDR2 SVGAGI. The length of the CDR3 is 14 residues. The CDR3 nucleotides are TGTGCCAGCAGTTACTCGCGGAGCCCCTACGAGCAGTACTTC. Protein sequence: CASSYSRSPYEQYF.

This clonotype was picked up many times. V usage is TRBV5-1 and J usage is TRBJ2-3, with D possibly called TRBD1 or TRBD2 (5 bases each). Looked up from germline, CDR1 is SGHRS and CDR2 is YFSETQ. This CDR3 comprises 15 residues. The germline V and J ends were trimmed by 4 bases and 2 bases, with 14 bases remaining between them. CDR3 bases: TGCGCCAGCAGCGCCGACAGAGGGGACACAGATACGCAGTATTTT. It translates to CASSADRGDTDTQYF.

This clonotype occurred many times. V usage is TRBV29-1 and J usage is TRBJ2-1; no reliable D call. The V gene's germline CDR1 is SQVTM and CDR2 ANQGSEA. Between the trimmed V and J ends, which lost 3 bases and 4 bases, there was a span of 7 bases. The CDR3 spans 12 residues. The CDR3 DNA reads as TGCAGCGTTGATCTCACTTACAATGAGCAGTTCTTC. This sequence encodes CSVDLTYNEQFF.

There are many counts of this clonotype. The rearrangement uses TRBV29-1 and TRBJ2-6; D remains ambiguous. CDR3 length: 14 residues. From germline, CDR1 is SQVTM and CDR2 ANQGSEA. V was cut by 4 bases and J by 0 bases, with 7 bases left in between. CDR3 sequence (DNA): TGCAGCGTTGCCGAGTACTCTGGGGCCAACGTCCTGACTTTC. Translated: CSVAEYSGANVLTF.

This clonotype was observed at least ten times. V and J are TRBV7-3 and TRBJ2-3; 9 bases align to TRBD1. CDR1 and CDR2 (germline): SGHTA, FQGTGA. V shed 5 bases and J 4 bases; nucleotides not matched to a gene: 7. This CDR3 is 15 amino acids long. CDR3 residues: CASSRWTGEADTQYF. In DNA, the CDR3 is TGTGCCAGCAGCCGATGGACAGGGGAGGCAGATACGCAGTATTTT.

This clonotype was counted at least ten times. The chain combines TRBV29-1 with TRBJ2-7, with TRBD1 matching 8 bases. V shed 6 bases and J 4 bases; nucleotides not matched to a gene: 11. The CDR3 is 14 amino acids. Germline loops: CDR1 SQVTM, CDR2 ANQGSEA. CDR3 in DNA: TGCAGCGTCGCAGACAGGACAGGGCCATACGAGCAGTACTTC. The encoded protein is CSVADRTGPYEQYF.

This clonotype has just a few counts. A much larger clone lies a single base off, so this may be a read error. This sequence joins TRBV20-1 and TRBJ2-3; TRBD2 might be the D (6 bases). The germline gives CDR1 DFQATT, CDR2 SNEGSKA (reference sequence). The CDR3 loop spans 15 amino acids. The CDR3 nucleotides are TGCTGTGCCAGGTCGGGACTTCAATTCACAGATACGCAGTATTTT. Encoded protein: CCARSGLQFTDTQYF.

This clonotype was detected a few times. This chain uses TRBV7-3 with TRBJ2-2; no definite D call. The CDR3 consists of 13 residues. The germline V gene has CDR1 SGHTA and CDR2 FQGTGA. V shed 5 bases and J shed 4 bases, with 8 bases lying between them. CDR3 coding DNA: TGTGCCAGCAGCGCGCGCGTCACCGGGGAGCTGTTTTTT. Protein: CASSARVTGELFF.

This clonotype was counted at least ten times. This chain connects TRBV12-3 or TRBV12-4 to TRBJ2-2, with D maybe TRBD1 (5 bases). Trimming pared 2 bases from V and 5 bases from J, leaving 6 bases between. This CDR3 region has 13 residues. The chain's CDR3 is CASSLPGTGELFF. The CDR3 DNA follows: TGTGCCAGCAGTTTACCAGGGACCGGGGAGCTGTTTTTT.

This clonotype appeared a few times. The gene calls are TRBV7-9 and TRBJ2-3; no definite D call. Deletions cut 1 base from V and 2 bases from J, with 22 bases between. Germline V gene lookup returns CDR1 SEHNR and CDR2 FQNEAQ (reference sequence). The CDR3 covers 19 residues. This chain's CDR3 is CASSLGGRQTGRFTDTQYF. The CDR3 DNA follows: TGTGCCAGCAGCTTAGGTGGGCGTCAAACTGGACGGTTCACAGATACGCAGTATTTT.

By share, this clonotype counts as medium-sized. CDR3 region: CSAIVDRDTEAFF. CDR3 DNA: TGCAGTGCTATCGTCGACAGGGACACTGAAGCTTTCTTT. The V gene is TRBV20-1, the J gene TRBJ1-1, with 7 bases fitting TRBD1. The CDR3 spans 13 residues. V was pared by 4 bases and J by 3 bases, with 5 bases of the junction left unmatched. The germline CDR1 and CDR2 sequences are DFQATT and SNEGSKA (reference sequence).

This clonotype came up many times. This chain connects TRBV6-5 to TRBJ1-1; D gene uncertain. Trimming took 1 base from V and 1 from J, leaving 7 bases between them. From germline, CDR1 is MNHEY and CDR2 SVGAGI. CDR3 length equals 14 residues. The CDR3 DNA reads as TGTGCCAGCAGTTACTATGGGGAGAACACTGAAGCTTTCTTT. This gives the protein CASSYYGENTEAFF.

A remark on this clonotype: A much bigger clone sits one base away, suggesting this may be a read error. The rearrangement links TRBV5-1 to TRBJ2-6; TRBD1 matches at 8 bases. Looked up from germline, CDR1 is SGHRS and CDR2 is YFSETQ. With V trimmed by 6 bases and J by 2 bases, 10 bases remained unmatched. There are 17 residues in the CDR3. CDR3 region: CASTSRTGKTGANVLTF. CDR3 in DNA: TGCGCCAGCACCTCGAGGACAGGGAAGACTGGGGCCAACGTCCTGACTTTC.

This clonotype has a count of ten or more. V usage is TRBV24-1 and J usage is TRBJ2-3; no clear D gene. The CDR3 contains 11 residues. Trimming left V 6 bases short and J 4 bases short, with 4 bases between. Germline V CDR1 and CDR2: KGHDR, SFDVKD. CDR3 DNA sequence: TGTGCCACCAGTTTTTCAGATACGCAGTATTTT. Translated: CATSFSDTQYF.

CDR3 amino acids: CAWSLSDPNSPLHF. For the CDR3, the DNA is TGTGCCTGGAGTCTGTCGGACCCTAATTCACCCCTCCACTTT. The chain joins TRBV30 to TRBJ1-6; D uncertain. V lost 2 bases, J lost 6 bases, and 11 bases lay in between. The CDR3 length is 14 residues. CDR1 and CDR2 from the germline V gene are GTSNPN and SVGIG (reference sequence). The full variable domain, rest sourced from reference TRBV30 and TRBJ1-6, is SQTIHQWPATLVQPVGSPLSLECTVEGTSNPNLYWYRQAAGRGLQLLFYSVGIGQISSEVPQNLSASRPQDRQFILSSKKLLLSDSGFYLCAWSLSDPNSPLHFGNGTRLTVT.

This clonotype was seen a handful of times. J is TRBJ2-3 and V is TRBV28; TRBD1 matches 8 bases. Unmatched junction bases numbered 14, after V lost 3 bases and J lost 6 bases. The CDR3 length is 17 residues. Germline CDR1 MDHEN, CDR2 SYDVKM. Here the CDR3 reads CASSFKGQVVGLDTQYF. The CDR3 DNA reads as TGTGCCAGCAGTTTTAAGGGACAGGTGGTCGGGTTGGATACGCAGTATTTT.

This clonotype was observed a handful of times. The CDR3 here is CASSPYIEGTQYF. The CDR3, as DNA: TGTGCCAGCAGTCCTTACATAGAAGGGACCCAGTACTTC. V and J are TRBV27 and TRBJ2-5, with unresolved D. This CDR3 spans 13 amino acids. The germline gives CDR1 MNHEY, CDR2 SMNVEV (reference sequence). V was cut by 5 bases and J by 7 bases, with 14 bases left in between.